This TCR beta chain was recovered during a study of blood T cell repertoires in COVID-19. Assay used: immunoSEQ multiplex PCR; TCRdb lists only in-frame clones, some missing. The data contain under 250,000 clones, about 80% of them singletons. CDR3 length: 14 residues. In germline, CDR1 is SEHNR, CDR2 FQNEAQ (reference sequence). V trimming: 5 bases; J trimming: 1 base; junction bases outside the gene matches: 2. Input material: PBMCs or T cells enriched from blood (not recorded which). This TCR was sampled from a man between 60 and 70 years old who had recovered from COVID-19. This rearrangement joins TRBV7-9 to TRBJ1-5, with 7 bases that match TRBD1. CDR3 region: CASSAGQSNQPQHF. For the CDR3, the DNA is TGTGCCAGCAGCGCGGGACAGAGCAATCAGCCCCAGCATTTT.